The clone carrying this TCR beta chain was seen a few times. The antigen is not known. These data are taken from a study of cytomegalovirus exposure and HLA in healthy donors. Study-wide results and caveats: Cytomegalovirus-associated status was assigned to fewer than 200 TCR beta chains.

Produced via immunoSEQ multiplex PCR; TCRdb's table is partial and in-frame only. Of approximately 88,000 clones listed, 84% are singletons. In germline, CDR1 is MGHRA, CDR2 YSYEKL. The V gene end was trimmed by 8 bases and the J gene end by 4 bases; junction bases not matched to a gene: 10. This CDR3 comprises 17 residues. The TCR comes from a woman aged 18-29 years in good health and CMV-seropositive. The chain employs TRBV4-1 and TRBJ2-5; 16 nucleotides match TRBD2. The material sequenced was PBMCs. The CDR3 protein is CASGSGLAGGGGETQYF. CDR3 sequence (DNA): TGCGCCAGCGGATCGGGACTAGCGGGGGGGGGAGGAGAGACCCAGTACTTC.